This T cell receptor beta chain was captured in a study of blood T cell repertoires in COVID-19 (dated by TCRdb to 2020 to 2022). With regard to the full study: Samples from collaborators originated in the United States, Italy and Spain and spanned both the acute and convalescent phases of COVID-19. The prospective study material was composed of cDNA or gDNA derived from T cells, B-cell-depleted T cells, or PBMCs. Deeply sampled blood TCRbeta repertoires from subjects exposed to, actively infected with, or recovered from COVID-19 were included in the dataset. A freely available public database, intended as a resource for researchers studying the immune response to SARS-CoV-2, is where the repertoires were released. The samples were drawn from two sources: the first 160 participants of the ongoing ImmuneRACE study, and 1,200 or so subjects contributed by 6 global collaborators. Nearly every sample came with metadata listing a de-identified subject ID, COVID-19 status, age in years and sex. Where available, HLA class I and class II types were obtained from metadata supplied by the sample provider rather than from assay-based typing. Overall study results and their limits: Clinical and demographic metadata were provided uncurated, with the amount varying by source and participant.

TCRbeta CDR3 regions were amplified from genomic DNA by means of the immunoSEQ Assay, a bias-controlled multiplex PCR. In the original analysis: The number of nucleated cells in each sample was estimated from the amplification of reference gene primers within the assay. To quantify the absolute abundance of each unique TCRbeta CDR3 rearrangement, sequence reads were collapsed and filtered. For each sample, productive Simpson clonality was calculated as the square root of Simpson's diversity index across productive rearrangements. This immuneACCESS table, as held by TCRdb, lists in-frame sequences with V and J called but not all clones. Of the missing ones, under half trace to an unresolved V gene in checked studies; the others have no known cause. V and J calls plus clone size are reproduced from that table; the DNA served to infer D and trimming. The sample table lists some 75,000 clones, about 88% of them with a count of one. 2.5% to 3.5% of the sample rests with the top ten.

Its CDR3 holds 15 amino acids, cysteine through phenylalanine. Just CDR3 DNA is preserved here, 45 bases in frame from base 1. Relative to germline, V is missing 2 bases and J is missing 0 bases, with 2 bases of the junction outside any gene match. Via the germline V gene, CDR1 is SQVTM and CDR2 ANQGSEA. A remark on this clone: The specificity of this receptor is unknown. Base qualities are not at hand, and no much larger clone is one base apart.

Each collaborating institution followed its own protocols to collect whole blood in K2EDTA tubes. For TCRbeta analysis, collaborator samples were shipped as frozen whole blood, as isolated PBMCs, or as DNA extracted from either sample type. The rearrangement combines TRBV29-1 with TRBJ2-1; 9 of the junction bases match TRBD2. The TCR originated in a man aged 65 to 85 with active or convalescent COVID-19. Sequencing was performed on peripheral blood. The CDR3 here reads CSVEKAGGSYNEQFF. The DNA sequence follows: TGCAGCGTTGAAAAAGCGGGGGGCTCCTACAATGAGCAGTTCTTC.